The 19 T cell receptor beta chains given below trace back to one sample, sequenced in a study of preoperative IRX-2 immunotherapy in early breast cancer. The protocol was immunoSEQ multiplex PCR, while the TCRdb copy is restricted to in-frame clones and leaves out a portion. Here the sample spans about 67,000 clones, less than 95% being singletons. Treatment of the sample: preoperative locoregional IRX-2 cytokine immunotherapy. Collection of the sample occurred from a patient treated with IRX-2 immunotherapy. The receptors derive from a human donor with breast cancer.

The chain recombines TRBV9 with TRBJ1-5; D is undetermined. CDR1 is SGDLS and CDR2 is YYNGEE in the germline V gene. CDR3 length: 15 residues. V was trimmed by 0 bases and J by 3 bases, leaving 10 bases between them. The CDR3 DNA sequence: TGTGCCAGCAGCGTAGACCCAGTCGCCAATCAGCCCCAGCATTTT. As protein: CASSVDPVANQPQHF.

The V call is TRBV7-3, the J call TRBJ2-7; 7 positions agree with TRBD2. The CDR3 is 13 residues long. V lost 3 bases to trimming and J lost 8 bases; unmatched junction nucleotides: 7. CDR1 and CDR2 from the germline V gene are SGHTA and FQGTGA. This chain's CDR3 is CASSFGAGVKQYF. The CDR3 nucleotides read TGTGCCAGCAGCTTCGGGGCGGGAGTGAAGCAGTACTTC.

This chain connects TRBV15 to TRBJ2-6; D may be TRBD2 (6 bases). The CDR3 consists of 15 residues. The V end was cut by 4 bases, the J end by 1 base, with 8 bases between. The V gene's germline CDR1 is LNHNV and CDR2 YYDKDF (reference sequence). DNA for the CDR3: TGTGCCACCAGCATGGGGACTTCTGGGGCCAACGTCCTGACTTTC. This encodes CATSMGTSGANVLTF.

The chain combines TRBV27 with TRBJ1-1, with D uncertain. CDR3 size: 13 residues. Germline-derived CDR1 and CDR2 are MNHEY and SMNVEV (reference sequence). Between the trimmed V and J ends, which lost 1 base and 7 bases, there was a span of 10 bases. CDR3 residues: CASSLYRWNEAFF. CDR3 DNA sequence: TGTGCCAGCAGTTTATACCGTTGGAATGAAGCTTTCTTT.

The chain is built from TRBV4-1 and TRBJ2-7; D is ambiguous. This CDR3 is built from 13 residues. Germline lookup yields CDR1 MGHRA and CDR2 YSYEKL. The V end lost 2 bases, the J end lost 3 bases, and 8 bases lay between the germline ends. This chain's CDR3 is CASSQNNIYEQYF. The CDR3 DNA reads as TGCGCCAGCAGCCAAAATAACATCTACGAGCAGTACTTC.

The chain carries TRBV9 and TRBJ2-2; D is uncertain. Trimming took off 3 bases at V and 4 bases at J, with 7 bases between the two ends. Germline lookup yields CDR1 SGDLS and CDR2 YYNGEE. This CDR3 is 13 amino acids long. For the CDR3, the DNA is TGTGCCAGCAGCGCCAGTGGCACCGGGGAGCTGTTTTTT. Translated: CASSASGTGELFF.

The chain recombines TRBV7-3 with TRBJ2-3; weak D call: TRBD1 (5 bases). The CDR3 loop spans 14 amino acids. V was trimmed by 4 bases and J by 5 bases, leaving 13 bases between them. The germline V gene encodes CDR1 SGHTA and CDR2 FQGTGA. The chain's CDR3 is CASSSQGSGDTQYF. CDR3 nucleotide sequence: TGTGCCAGCAGCTCGCAGGGTAGTGGAGATACGCAGTATTTT. Full variable domain (remainder filled in from reference TRBV7-3 and TRBJ2-3): GAGVSQTPSNKVTEKGKYVELRCDPISGHTALYWYRQSLGQGPEFLIYFQGTGAADDSGLPNDRFFAVRPEGSVSTLKIQRTERGDSAVYLCASSSQGSGDTQYFGPGTRLTVL.

V gene TRBV5-1 combines with J gene TRBJ2-7, with 12 bases fitting TRBD1. There are 14 residues in the CDR3. Germline values: CDR1 SGHRS, CDR2 YFSETQ. V shed 4 bases, J shed 5 bases, and the junction held 4 bases outside the gene matches. CDR3 coding DNA: TGCGCCAGCAGCCAGGGACAGGGGGCTGACGAGCAGTACTTC. Residues: CASSQGQGADEQYF.

The J gene is TRBJ2-5, the V gene TRBV7-6; D not certain. This CDR3 has 14 residues. V lost 3 bases and J lost 3, with 11 bases in between. CDR1 SGHVS and CDR2 FNYEAQ come from the germline V gene. CDR3 in amino acids: CASSFQDVEETQYF. Here the CDR3 DNA reads TGTGCCAGCAGCTTCCAGGACGTCGAAGAGACCCAGTACTTC.

The V and J genes are TRBV10-2 and TRBJ2-7; 8 positions agree with TRBD1. Germline V gives CDR1 WSHSY, CDR2 SAAADI. The CDR3 runs to 13 residues. V was pared by 10 bases and J by 3 bases, with 8 bases of the junction left unmatched. As DNA, the CDR3 is TGCGCCACCAGGACAGGGACCCTCTACGAGCAGTACTTC. This sequence encodes CATRTGTLYEQYF.

The rearrangement joins TRBV7-3 to TRBJ2-1; TRBD1 matches 7 bases. The V segment lost 3 bases and the J segment 9 bases; nucleotides outside the gene matches: 8. This CDR3 has 14 residues. Germline CDR1 reads SGHTA; CDR2 reads FQGTGA. The CDR3 DNA reads TGTGCCAGCAGCTTCAACAGGGGATCGGGTGAGCAGTTCTTC. Protein: CASSFNRGSGEQFF.

This chain uses TRBV28 with TRBJ1-2; no firm D call. Germline-derived CDR1 and CDR2 are MDHEN and SYDVKM. The CDR3 length is 17 residues. The V gene lost 3 bases and the J gene lost 0 bases, with 17 bases spanning the gap. The CDR3 DNA sequence: TGTGCCAGCAGTTTTGCTCTTCGGGTGTTAGCTAACTATGGCTACACCTTC. Residues: CASSFALRVLANYGYTF.

The V gene is TRBV18, the J gene TRBJ2-3; D uncertain. The CDR3 sequence is 13 residues long. Germline V CDR1 and CDR2: KGHSH, LQKENI. With 2 bases removed from V and 2 bases from J, the gap between germline ends came to 5 bases. DNA for the CDR3: TGTGCCAGCTCACCATCGCTCACAGATACGCAGTATTTT. This codes for CASSPSLTDTQYF.

The chain combines TRBV6-6 with TRBJ1-5, with D perhaps TRBD1 (5 bases). The V gene lost 2 bases and the J gene lost 5 bases, with 16 bases spanning the gap. Germline lookup yields CDR1 MNHNY and CDR2 SVGAGI (reference sequence). This CDR3 region has 16 residues. CDR3 in DNA: TGTGCCAGCAGTTACGAATATCAGGGTCCCCATCAGCCCCAGCATTTT. Amino acids: CASSYEYQGPHQPQHF.

The V call is TRBV19, the J call TRBJ1-5; D remains ambiguous. V was clipped by 2 bases and J by 0 bases, with 14 bases between them. The CDR3 is 17 residues long. Germline V lookup: CDR1 LNHDA, CDR2 SQIVND (reference sequence). CDR3 nucleotides: TGTGCCAGTAGTATATGGGAGGGAACCCATAGCAATCAGCCCCAGCATTTT. Its translation: CASSIWEGTHSNQPQHF.

This sequence joins TRBV2 and TRBJ1-4; D is unclear. The CDR3 extends over 11 amino acids. The ends were cut back, 7 bases at V and 5 bases at J, with 5 bases in the middle. Germline-derived CDR1 and CDR2 are SNHLY and FYNNEI. CDR3: CASNGNEKLFF. The DNA of the CDR3 is TGTGCCAGCAATGGGAATGAAAAACTGTTTTTT.

This clone was seen only once. The chain couples TRBV10-3 to TRBJ2-5, with D maybe TRBD2 (6 bases). Germline CDR1 and CDR2: ENHRY and SYGVKD. The CDR3 loop spans 14 amino acids. Deletions cut 7 bases from V and 2 bases from J, with 14 bases between. CDR3 sequence: CAINAGREQETQYF. The CDR3 DNA is TGTGCCATCAATGCGGGGCGCGAACAAGAGACCCAGTACTTC.

This clone was seen a handful of times. This chain connects TRBV5-1 to TRBJ1-1; D is unclear. Trimming pared 2 bases from V and 4 bases from J, leaving 6 bases between. This CDR3 spans 12 amino acids. Germline V gene sequence: CDR1 SGHRS, CDR2 YFSETQ. CDR3 region: CASSFGGTEAFF. CDR3 DNA: TGCGCCAGCAGCTTTGGCGGCACTGAAGCTTTCTTT.

J is TRBJ2-7 and V is TRBV4-1; TRBD2 matches at 7 bases. There are 16 residues in the CDR3. The V gene's germline CDR1 is MGHRA and CDR2 YSYEKL. The V gene end was trimmed by 0 bases and the J gene end by 0 bases; junction bases not matched to a gene: 5. CDR3 sequence reads: CASSQDGAGASYEQYF. As DNA, the CDR3 is TGCGCCAGCAGCCAAGATGGTGCGGGAGCCTCCTACGAGCAGTACTTC.